Listed here are 16 T cell receptor beta chains from one sample, sequenced in a study of T cells after posttransplantation cyclophosphamide. Clones were read by immunoSEQ multiplex PCR, and TCRdb kept only the in-frame ones, dropping some. This sample has 21,000 or so clones, with roughly 98% found just once. Sample: naive CD8+ T cells sorted from PBMCs. These receptors were obtained from a man in his forties in good health, CMV-negative, and a related stem cell transplant donor.

The chain couples TRBV30 to TRBJ1-2; 8 bases fit TRBD1. V lost 1 base, J lost 6 bases, and 7 bases stayed unmatched. CDR1 GTSNPN and CDR2 SVGIG come from the germline V gene (reference sequence). There are 14 residues in the CDR3. In DNA, the CDR3 is TGTGCCTGGAGTGAGGACAGGGAAATTAATGGCTACACCTTC. As protein: CAWSEDREINGYTF.

The gene calls are TRBV29-1 and TRBJ2-2, with 10 nucleotides matching TRBD1. The CDR3 consists of 15 residues. V trimming: 5 bases; J trimming: 4 bases; junction bases outside the gene matches: 7. Germline-derived CDR1 and CDR2 are SQVTM and ANQGSEA. The CDR3 here is CSVPDGTGATGELFF. The DNA for the CDR3 is TGCAGCGTTCCCGACGGGACAGGGGCCACCGGGGAGCTGTTTTTT.

The rearrangement joins TRBV6-5 to TRBJ2-7; TRBD1 matches at 9 bases. J lost 7 bases, V lost 6 bases, and 7 bases had no gene match. CDR1 is MNHEY and CDR2 is SVGAGI in the germline V gene. CDR3 length equals 13 residues. The CDR3 region is CASSGGTGREQYF. Here the CDR3 DNA reads TGTGCCAGCAGCGGAGGGACAGGGAGAGAGCAGTACTTC.

The chain has TRBV7-9 and TRBJ1-4; D is perhaps TRBD1 (5 bases). The germline CDR1 and CDR2 sequences are SEHNR and FQNEAQ (reference sequence). Trimming took 4 bases from V and 9 from J, leaving 9 bases between them. The CDR3 is 12 amino acids. The CDR3 DNA reads as TGTGCCAGCAGCTCAGGGCTTAAAAAACTGTTTTTT. This gives the protein CASSSGLKKLFF.

This rearrangement joins TRBV5-1 to TRBJ2-7; D gene uncertain. CDR3 length equals 11 residues. V dropped 3 bases and J dropped 4 bases, with 5 bases sitting between them. CDR1 and CDR2 from the germline V gene are SGHRS and YFSETQ. DNA for the CDR3: TGCGCCAGCAGCTCAGGATACGAGCAGTACTTC. It encodes CASSSGYEQYF. Full variable domain (missing parts from reference TRBV5-1 and TRBJ2-7): KAGVTQTPRYLIKTRGQQVTLSCSPISGHRSVSWYQQTPGQGLQFLFEYFSETQRNKGNFPGRFSGRQFSNSRSEMNVSTLELGDSALYLCASSSGYEQYFGPGTRLTVT.

The V call is TRBV7-9, the J call TRBJ2-7, with D possibly matching TRBD1 (6 bases). Trimming cost V 8 bases and J 2 bases, with 7 bases left between them. Germline-derived CDR1 and CDR2 are SEHNR and FQNEAQ (reference sequence). This CDR3 has 11 amino acids. The CDR3 region is CASGQPYEQYF. Written as DNA, the CDR3 is TGTGCCAGCGGACAGCCCTACGAGCAGTACTTC. The variable domain in full, with the rest retrieved from reference TRBV7-9 and TRBJ2-7, is DTGVSQNPRHKITKRGQNVTFRCDPISEHNRLYWYRQTLGQGPEFLTYFQNEAQLEKSRLLSDRFSAERPKGSFSTLEIQRTEQGDSAMYLCASGQPYEQYFGPGTRLTVT.

This clone was observed a single time. The gene calls are TRBV5-5 and TRBJ1-2; perhaps TRBD1 as D (5 bases). The germline V gene has CDR1 SGHKS and CDR2 YYEKEE (reference sequence). Trimming stripped 9 bases from V and 6 bases from J, with 15 bases between. The CDR3 covers 12 residues. The CDR3 region is CAIFDSPHGYTF. Here the CDR3 DNA reads TGTGCCATCTTCGACAGTCCCCATGGCTACACCTTC.

This chain joins TRBV5-1 and TRBJ2-1; a weak D match, TRBD2 (6 bases). The CDR3 length is 13 residues. Deletions cut 4 bases from V and 4 bases from J, with 9 bases between. From germline, CDR1 is SGHRS and CDR2 YFSETQ. In DNA form, the CDR3 reads TGCGCCAGCAGCACGGGGACTTACAATGAGCAGTTCTTC. Translated: CASSTGTYNEQFF.

This clone has just one count. CDR3 bases: TGTGCCAGCAGTTTAATCGGGACAGGGGGATTCTATGGCTACACCTTC. Its translation: CASSLIGTGGFYGYTF. J is TRBJ1-2 and V is TRBV28; 11 bases fit TRBD1. The CDR3 sequence is 16 residues long. Per germline, CDR1 MDHEN and CDR2 SYDVKM. J was trimmed by 4 bases and V by 2 bases; bases with no gene match: 6.

This rearrangement joins TRBV6-6 to TRBJ1-2; D gene ambiguous. V was clipped by 5 bases and J by 4 bases, with 17 bases between them. The CDR3 runs to 15 residues. CDR1 and CDR2 from the germline V gene are MNHNY and SVGAGI (reference sequence). CDR3 DNA sequence: TGTGCCAGCAGTGACCTGGCGGGCTCAGCCTATGGCTACACCTTC. It yields the protein CASSDLAGSAYGYTF.

J is TRBJ2-1 and V is TRBV27; a weak D match, TRBD1 (6 bases). Trimming shortened V by 7 bases and J by 0 bases, and 16 bases separated the two germline ends. The CDR3 is 16 amino acids. Looked up from germline, CDR1 is MNHEY and CDR2 is SMNVEV (reference sequence). As DNA, the CDR3 is TGTGCCAGCAAGATCGCGGCCAGGGGCTCCTACAATGAGCAGTTCTTC. As protein: CASKIAARGSYNEQFF.

The chain combines TRBV19 with TRBJ2-7, with 10 positions matching TRBD2. This CDR3 region has 14 residues. Trimming took 6 bases from V and 3 from J; bases not matched to a gene: 5. CDR1 and CDR2 (germline): LNHDA, SQIVND (reference sequence). CDR3 residues: CASSISGRNYEQYF. As DNA, the CDR3 is TGTGCCAGTAGCATTAGCGGGAGGAACTACGAGCAGTACTTC.

The chain combines TRBV6-5 with TRBJ2-1; 8 positions agree with TRBD2. The V gene's germline CDR1 is MNHEY and CDR2 SVGAGI. The J segment lost 0 bases and the V segment lost 0 bases, leaving 1 base of the junction unmatched. The CDR3 is 16 residues long. In DNA form, the CDR3 reads TGTGCCAGCAGTTACTCTAGCGGGAACTCCTACAATGAGCAGTTCTTC. Translated: CASSYSSGNSYNEQFF.

The V and J genes are TRBV2 and TRBJ1-5; 8 bases agree with TRBD1. Trimming removed 6 bases from V and 4 bases from J; junction bases left unmatched: 5. The length of the CDR3 is 14 residues. From germline, CDR1 is SNHLY and CDR2 FYNNEI. The CDR3 nucleotides read TGTGCCAGCAGAGCTACAGGGGGAAATCAGCCCCAGCATTTT. The encoded protein is CASRATGGNQPQHF.

The rearrangement uses TRBV21-1 and TRBJ2-1; the D call of TRBD1 is as the table states it, not checked on the DNA. TRBV21-1 is listed as a pseudogene. The CDR3 extends over 16 amino acids. The CDR3 sequence: CASSDLVPGCDNEQFF. The CDR3 DNA reads TGTGCCAGCAGCGATTTGGTGCCAGGATGCGACAATGAGCAGTTCTTC.

The V gene is TRBV6-5, the J gene TRBJ1-1; D not resolved. The CDR3 extends over 14 amino acids. Germline CDR1 MNHEY, CDR2 SVGAGI. V lost 6 bases to trimming and J lost 6 bases, with 17 bases between them. The CDR3 is CASRPGEILAEAFF. CDR3 nucleotide sequence: TGTGCCAGCAGGCCCGGTGAGATCTTGGCTGAAGCTTTCTTT.